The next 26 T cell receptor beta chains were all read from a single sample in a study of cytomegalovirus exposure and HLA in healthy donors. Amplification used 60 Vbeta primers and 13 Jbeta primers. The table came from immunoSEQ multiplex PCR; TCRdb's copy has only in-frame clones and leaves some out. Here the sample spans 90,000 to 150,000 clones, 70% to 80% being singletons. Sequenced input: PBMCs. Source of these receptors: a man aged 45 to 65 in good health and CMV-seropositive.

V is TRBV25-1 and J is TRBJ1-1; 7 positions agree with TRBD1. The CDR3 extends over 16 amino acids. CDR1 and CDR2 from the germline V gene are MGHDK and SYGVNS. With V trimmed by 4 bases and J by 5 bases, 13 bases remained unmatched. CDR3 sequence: CASSGGETGYRTEAFF. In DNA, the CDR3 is TGTGCCAGCAGTGGAGGGGAGACAGGGTATCGGACTGAAGCTTTCTTT.

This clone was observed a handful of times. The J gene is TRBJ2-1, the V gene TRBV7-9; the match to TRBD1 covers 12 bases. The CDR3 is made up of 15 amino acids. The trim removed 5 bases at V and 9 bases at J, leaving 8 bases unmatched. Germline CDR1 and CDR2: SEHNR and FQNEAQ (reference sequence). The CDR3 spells CASSQGQGAGFEQFF. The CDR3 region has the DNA TGTGCCAGCAGCCAGGGACAGGGGGCGGGGTTTGAGCAGTTCTTC.

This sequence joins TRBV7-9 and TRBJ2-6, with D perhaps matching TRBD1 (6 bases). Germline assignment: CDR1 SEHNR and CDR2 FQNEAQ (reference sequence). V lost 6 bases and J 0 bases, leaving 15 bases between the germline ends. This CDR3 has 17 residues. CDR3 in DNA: TGTGCCAGCAGTCTGGGACATCTCGCCTCTGGGGCCAACGTCCTGACTTTC. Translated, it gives CASSLGHLASGANVLTF.

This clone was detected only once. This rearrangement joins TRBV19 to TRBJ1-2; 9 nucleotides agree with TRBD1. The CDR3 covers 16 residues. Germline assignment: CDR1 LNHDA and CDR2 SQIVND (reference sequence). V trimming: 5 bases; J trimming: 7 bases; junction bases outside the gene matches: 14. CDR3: CASSPPKGQGQVGYTF. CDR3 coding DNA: TGTGCCAGTAGTCCCCCTAAAGGACAGGGGCAGGTTGGCTACACCTTC.

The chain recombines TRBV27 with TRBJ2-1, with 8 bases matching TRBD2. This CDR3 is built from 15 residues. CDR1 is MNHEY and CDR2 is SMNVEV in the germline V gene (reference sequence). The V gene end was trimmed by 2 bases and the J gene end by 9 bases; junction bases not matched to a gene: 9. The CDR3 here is CASSLRGLENLEQFF. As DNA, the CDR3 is TGTGCCAGCAGTTTACGGGGACTAGAAAACCTTGAGCAGTTCTTC.

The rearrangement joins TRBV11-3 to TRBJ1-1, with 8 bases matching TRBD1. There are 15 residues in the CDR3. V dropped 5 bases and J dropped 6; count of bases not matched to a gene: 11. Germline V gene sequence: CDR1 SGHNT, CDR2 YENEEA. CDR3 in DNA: TGTGCCAGCAGCCCCCAGGGGGCAGGGCGTCCTGAAGCTTTCTTT. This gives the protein CASSPQGAGRPEAFF.

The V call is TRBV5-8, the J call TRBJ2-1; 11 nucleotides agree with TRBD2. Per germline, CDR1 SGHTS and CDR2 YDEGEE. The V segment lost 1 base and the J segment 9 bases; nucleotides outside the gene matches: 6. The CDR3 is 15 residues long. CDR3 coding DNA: TGTGCCAGCAGCTTGAAACTAGCGGGAGTCGGTGAGCAGTTCTTC. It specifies CASSLKLAGVGEQFF.

DNA for the CDR3: TGTGCCAGCAGTTACTCGGCGGGGAATAGCGGCTATGGCTACACCTTC. It specifies CASSYSAGNSGYGYTF. This chain uses TRBV6-5 with TRBJ1-2; D gene unclear. V lost 0 bases and J lost 4, with 15 bases in between. The CDR3 sequence is 16 residues long. CDR1 is MNHEY and CDR2 is SVGAGI in the germline V gene.

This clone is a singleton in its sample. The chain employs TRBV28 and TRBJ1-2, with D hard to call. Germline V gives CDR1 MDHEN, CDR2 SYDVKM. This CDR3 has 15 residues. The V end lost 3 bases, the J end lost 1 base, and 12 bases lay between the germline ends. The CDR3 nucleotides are TGTGCCAGCAGTTTTGAACTGAAGCTTAACTATGGCTACACCTTC. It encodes CASSFELKLNYGYTF.

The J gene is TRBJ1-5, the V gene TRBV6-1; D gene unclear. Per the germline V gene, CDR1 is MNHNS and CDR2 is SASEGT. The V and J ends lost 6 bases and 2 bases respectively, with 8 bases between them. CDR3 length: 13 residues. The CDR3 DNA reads TGTGCCAGCAGGAGCGAAGGCAATCAGCCCCAGCATTTT. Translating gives CASRSEGNQPQHF.

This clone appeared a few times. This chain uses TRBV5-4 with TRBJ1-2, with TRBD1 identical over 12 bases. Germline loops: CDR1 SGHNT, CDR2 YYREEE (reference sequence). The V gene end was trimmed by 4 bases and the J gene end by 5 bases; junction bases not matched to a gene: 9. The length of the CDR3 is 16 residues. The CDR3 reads CASSVRDRGPGYGYTF. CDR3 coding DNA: TGTGCCAGCAGCGTCCGGGACAGGGGGCCGGGGTATGGCTACACCTTC.

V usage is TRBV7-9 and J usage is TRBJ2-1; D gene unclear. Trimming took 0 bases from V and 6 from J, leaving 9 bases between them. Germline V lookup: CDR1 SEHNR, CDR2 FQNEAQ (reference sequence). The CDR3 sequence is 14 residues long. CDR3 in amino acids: CASSLAQEVNEQFF. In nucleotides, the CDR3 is TGTGCCAGCAGCTTAGCGCAGGAAGTCAATGAGCAGTTCTTC.

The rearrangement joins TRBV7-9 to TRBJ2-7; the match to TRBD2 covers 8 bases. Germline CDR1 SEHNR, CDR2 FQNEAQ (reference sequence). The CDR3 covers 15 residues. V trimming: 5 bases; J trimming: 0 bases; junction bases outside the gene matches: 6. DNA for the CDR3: TGTGCCAGCAGCCAACTAGCGGAGAGCTCCTACGAGCAGTACTTC. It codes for CASSQLAESSYEQYF.

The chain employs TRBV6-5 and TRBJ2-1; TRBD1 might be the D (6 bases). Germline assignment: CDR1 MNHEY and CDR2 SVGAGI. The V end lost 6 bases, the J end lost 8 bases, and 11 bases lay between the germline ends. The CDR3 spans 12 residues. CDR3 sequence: CASSIQGDEQFF. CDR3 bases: TGTGCCAGCAGCATACAGGGCGATGAGCAGTTCTTC.

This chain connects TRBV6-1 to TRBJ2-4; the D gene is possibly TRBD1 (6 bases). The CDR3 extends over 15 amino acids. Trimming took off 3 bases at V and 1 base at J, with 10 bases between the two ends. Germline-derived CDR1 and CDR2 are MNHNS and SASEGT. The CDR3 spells CASSEGTGAKNIQYF. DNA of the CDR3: TGTGCCAGCAGTGAGGGTACAGGGGCCAAAAACATTCAGTACTTC.

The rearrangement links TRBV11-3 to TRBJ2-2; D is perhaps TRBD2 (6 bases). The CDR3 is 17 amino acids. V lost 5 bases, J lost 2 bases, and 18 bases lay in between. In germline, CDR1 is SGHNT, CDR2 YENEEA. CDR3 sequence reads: CASSRFPGLANTGELFF. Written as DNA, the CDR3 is TGTGCCAGCAGCCGATTTCCGGGACTGGCAAACACCGGGGAGCTGTTTTTT.

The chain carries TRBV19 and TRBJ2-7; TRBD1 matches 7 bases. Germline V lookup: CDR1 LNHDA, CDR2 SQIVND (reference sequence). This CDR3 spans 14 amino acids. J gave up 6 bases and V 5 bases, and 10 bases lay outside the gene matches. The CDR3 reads CASSPTTGYGEQYF. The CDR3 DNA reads TGTGCCAGTAGTCCTACGACAGGGTACGGCGAGCAGTACTTC.

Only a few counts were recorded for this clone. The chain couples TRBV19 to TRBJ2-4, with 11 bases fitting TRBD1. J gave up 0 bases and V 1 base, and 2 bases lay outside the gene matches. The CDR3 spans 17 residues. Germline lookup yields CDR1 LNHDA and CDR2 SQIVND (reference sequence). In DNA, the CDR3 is TGTGCCAGTAGTATAGTTGGGACAGGGGGAGCCAAAAACATTCAGTACTTC. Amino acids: CASSIVGTGGAKNIQYF.

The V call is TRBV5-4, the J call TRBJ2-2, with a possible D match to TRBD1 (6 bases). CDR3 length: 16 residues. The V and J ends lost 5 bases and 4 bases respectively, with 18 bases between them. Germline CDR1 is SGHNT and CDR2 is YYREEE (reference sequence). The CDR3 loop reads CASRLDAGQPTGELFF. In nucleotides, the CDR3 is TGTGCCAGCAGACTGGACGCTGGACAGCCCACCGGGGAGCTGTTTTTT. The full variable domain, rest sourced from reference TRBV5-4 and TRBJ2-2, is ETGVTQSPTHLIKTRGQQVTLRCSSQSGHNTVSWYQQALGQGPQFIFQYYREEENGRGNFPPRFSGLQFPNYSSELNVNALELDDSALYLCASRLDAGQPTGELFFGEGSRLTVL.

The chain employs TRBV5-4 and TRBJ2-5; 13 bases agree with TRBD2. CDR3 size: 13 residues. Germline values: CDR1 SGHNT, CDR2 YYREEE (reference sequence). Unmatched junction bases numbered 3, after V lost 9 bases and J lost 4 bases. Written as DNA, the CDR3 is TGTGCCATAGGGACTAGCGGGGCAGAGACCCAGTACTTC. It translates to CAIGTSGAETQYF.

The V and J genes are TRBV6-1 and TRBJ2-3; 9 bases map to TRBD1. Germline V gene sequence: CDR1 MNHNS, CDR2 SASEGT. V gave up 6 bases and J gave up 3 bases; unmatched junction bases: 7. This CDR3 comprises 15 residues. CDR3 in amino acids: CASRDRDRETDTQYF. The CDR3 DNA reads TGTGCCAGCAGGGACCGGGACAGGGAAACAGATACGCAGTATTTT.

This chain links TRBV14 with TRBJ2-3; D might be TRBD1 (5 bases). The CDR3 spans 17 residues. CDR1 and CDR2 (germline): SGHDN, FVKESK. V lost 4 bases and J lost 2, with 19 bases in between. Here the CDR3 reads CASSPSDTFSLTDTQYF. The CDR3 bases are TGTGCCAGCAGCCCCTCGGACACCTTCTCCCTCACAGATACGCAGTATTTT.

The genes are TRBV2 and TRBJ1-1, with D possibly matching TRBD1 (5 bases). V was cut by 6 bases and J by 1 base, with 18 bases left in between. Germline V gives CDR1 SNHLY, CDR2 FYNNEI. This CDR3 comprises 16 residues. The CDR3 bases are TGTGCCAGCAGGGGACCTTGGGGGGGGGAGAACACTGAAGCTTTCTTT. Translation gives CASRGPWGGENTEAFF.

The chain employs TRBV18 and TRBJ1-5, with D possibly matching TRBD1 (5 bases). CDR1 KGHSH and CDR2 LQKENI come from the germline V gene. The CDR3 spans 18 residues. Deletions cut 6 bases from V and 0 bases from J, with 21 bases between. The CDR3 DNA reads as TGTGCCAGCTCCCCGCGACAGAAAAACCTTGATAGCAATCAGCCCCAGCATTTT. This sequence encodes CASSPRQKNLDSNQPQHF.

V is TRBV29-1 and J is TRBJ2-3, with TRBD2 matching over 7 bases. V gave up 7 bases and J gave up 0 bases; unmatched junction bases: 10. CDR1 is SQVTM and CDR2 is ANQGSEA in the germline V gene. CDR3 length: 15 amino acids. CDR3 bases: TGCAGCGCTACCCGAGCGGGGAGAAGCACAGATACGCAGTATTTT. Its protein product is CSATRAGRSTDTQYF.

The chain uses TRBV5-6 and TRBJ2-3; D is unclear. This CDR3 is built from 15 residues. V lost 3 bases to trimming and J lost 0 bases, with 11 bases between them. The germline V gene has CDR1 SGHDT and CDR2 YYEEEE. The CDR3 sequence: CASSSTKKSTDTQYF. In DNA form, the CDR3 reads TGTGCCAGCAGCTCAACTAAGAAGAGCACAGATACGCAGTATTTT.